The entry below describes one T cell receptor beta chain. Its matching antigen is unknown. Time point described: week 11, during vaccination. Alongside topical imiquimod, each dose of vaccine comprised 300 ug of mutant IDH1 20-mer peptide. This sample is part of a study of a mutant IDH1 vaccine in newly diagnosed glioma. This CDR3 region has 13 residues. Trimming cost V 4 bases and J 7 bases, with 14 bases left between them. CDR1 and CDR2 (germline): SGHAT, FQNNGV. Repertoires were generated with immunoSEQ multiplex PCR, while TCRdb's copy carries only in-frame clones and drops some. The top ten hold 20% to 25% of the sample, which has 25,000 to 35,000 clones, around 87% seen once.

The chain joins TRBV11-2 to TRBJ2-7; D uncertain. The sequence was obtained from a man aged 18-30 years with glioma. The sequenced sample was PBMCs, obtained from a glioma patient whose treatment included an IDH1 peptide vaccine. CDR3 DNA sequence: TGTGCCAGCAGCTCCAAACCCCTCGAGGAGCAGTACTTC. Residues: CASSSKPLEEQYF.